One sample yielded the 28 T cell receptor beta chains listed below, sequenced in a study of blood T cell repertoires in COVID-19. The assay was immunoSEQ multiplex PCR, and TCRdb's table has in-frame clones only and misses some. The sample includes about 200,000 clones, around 82% of them seen just once. The material sequenced was PBMCs or T cells enriched from blood (not recorded which). The source of these receptors is a man aged 35-49 years who had recovered from COVID-19.

This rearrangement joins TRBV29-1 to TRBJ1-1; 7 bases are shared with TRBD1. CDR3 size: 16 residues. Germline CDR1 SQVTM, CDR2 ANQGSEA. V trimming: 4 bases; J trimming: 0 bases; junction bases outside the gene matches: 11. The CDR3 spells CSVVPNDRVMNTEAFF. In DNA, the CDR3 is TGCAGCGTTGTCCCAAACGACAGGGTCATGAACACTGAAGCTTTCTTT.

The chain carries TRBV6-5 and TRBJ1-1, with 7 nucleotides matching TRBD1. Germline V gene sequence: CDR1 MNHEY, CDR2 SVGAGI. The length of the CDR3 is 15 residues. J gave up 1 base and V 5 bases, and 7 bases lay outside the gene matches. The CDR3: CASSPNRDRNTEAFF. The CDR3 DNA is TGTGCCAGCAGTCCCAACCGGGACAGGAACACTGAAGCTTTCTTT.

The rearrangement joins TRBV7-9 to TRBJ1-5; maybe TRBD1 (6 bases). Germline V gives CDR1 SEHNR, CDR2 FQNEAQ (reference sequence). V lost 5 bases and J 0 bases, leaving 17 bases between the germline ends. The CDR3 sequence is 17 residues long. The CDR3 DNA sequence: TGTGCCAGCAGCCCGACCACAAGGGGGAATAGCAATCAGCCCCAGCATTTT. This codes for CASSPTTRGNSNQPQHF.

The gene calls are TRBV18 and TRBJ1-4; 8 nucleotides line up with TRBD1. CDR1 and CDR2 from the germline V gene are KGHSH and LQKENI. J lost 7 bases, V lost 6 bases, and 4 bases had no gene match. The CDR3 has 13 residues. The CDR3 DNA reads TGTGCCAGCTCCCCAACAGGGGGTGAAAAACTGTTTTTT. This sequence encodes CASSPTGGEKLFF.

The J gene is TRBJ1-5, the V gene TRBV6-5, with TRBD1 matching 9 bases. J gave up 7 bases and V 6 bases, and 7 bases lay outside the gene matches. Germline CDR1 MNHEY, CDR2 SVGAGI. The CDR3 has 14 amino acids. CDR3 amino acids: CASRGQGLTQPQHF. The CDR3 nucleotides read TGTGCCAGCAGGGGACAGGGTTTAACGCAGCCCCAGCATTTT.

The sample holds one count of this clone. This chain links TRBV6-6 with TRBJ1-4, with D hard to call. Trimming stripped 2 bases from V and 2 bases from J, with 12 bases between. Germline CDR1 and CDR2: MNHNY and SVGAGI (reference sequence). The CDR3 is made up of 16 amino acids. The CDR3 spells CASSYGQVRTNEKLFF. The CDR3 DNA reads TGTGCCAGCAGTTACGGGCAGGTCAGGACTAATGAAAAACTGTTTTTT.

This chain uses TRBV30 with TRBJ1-2, with TRBD1 identical over 8 bases. The CDR3 sequence is 10 residues long. CDR1 GTSNPN and CDR2 SVGIG come from the germline V gene (reference sequence). J gave up 8 bases and V 6 bases, and 2 bases lay outside the gene matches. The DNA of the CDR3 is TGTGCCTGCAGGGGGCAAGGCTACACCTTC. Amino acids: CACRGQGYTF.

V gene TRBV14 combines with J gene TRBJ2-1; 10 nucleotides align to TRBD1. Trimming removed 0 bases from V and 1 base from J; junction bases left unmatched: 6. This CDR3 comprises 18 residues. CDR1 and CDR2 (germline): SGHDN, FVKESK. CDR3: CASSQDHVGQGSYNEQFF. CDR3 coding DNA: TGTGCCAGCAGCCAAGATCATGTGGGACAGGGGTCCTACAATGAGCAGTTCTTC. Supplemented by reference TRBV14 and TRBJ2-1, the full variable domain reads EAGVTQFPSHSVIEKGQTVTLRCDPISGHDNLYWYRRVMGKEIKFLLHFVKESKQDESGMPNNRFLAERTGGTYSTLKVQPAELEDSGVYFCASSQDHVGQGSYNEQFFGPGTRLTVL.

The genes are TRBV6-2 or TRBV6-3 and TRBJ1-2; D may be TRBD1 (6 bases). The germline V gene encodes CDR1 MNHEY and CDR2 SVGEGT. V gave up 0 bases and J gave up 4 bases, with 12 bases separating them. There are 15 residues in the CDR3. Written as DNA, the CDR3 is TGTGCCAGCAGTTACTCGGTTCAGGGGAGCTATGGCTACACCTTC. Translated: CASSYSVQGSYGYTF.

The rearrangement links TRBV5-1 to TRBJ1-5; TRBD1 matches at 10 bases. The V and J ends lost 4 bases and 7 bases, in that order; junction bases with no gene match: 8. Germline V lookup: CDR1 SGHRS, CDR2 YFSETQ. This CDR3 has 15 amino acids. CDR3 in amino acids: CASSPRDRGYQPQHF. As DNA, the CDR3 is TGCGCCAGCAGCCCCCGGGACAGGGGATACCAGCCCCAGCATTTT.

The rearrangement uses TRBV7-2 and TRBJ2-3; D remains ambiguous. The CDR3 extends over 15 amino acids. CDR1 and CDR2 from the germline V gene are SGHTA and FQGNSA. V was shortened by 4 bases and J by 0 bases, with 11 bases between the two germline ends. The CDR3 spells CASSSLRTSTDTQYF. CDR3 sequence (DNA): TGTGCCAGCAGCTCGCTACGAACTAGCACAGATACGCAGTATTTT.

The chain couples TRBV12-3 or TRBV12-4 to TRBJ2-5; 7 bases agree with TRBD1. The CDR3 sequence is 12 residues long. The V segment lost 6 bases and the J segment 7 bases; nucleotides outside the gene matches: 5. Here the CDR3 DNA reads TGTGCCAGCAGCGAACAGGGGAGGACCCAGTACTTC. Translation gives CASSEQGRTQYF.

The V gene is TRBV2, the J gene TRBJ2-1, with D perhaps matching TRBD1 (5 bases). The CDR3 runs to 18 residues. Germline loops: CDR1 SNHLY, CDR2 FYNNEI. The ends were cut back, 5 bases at V and 0 bases at J, with 20 bases in the middle. The CDR3 is CASSRRVQRQSSYNEQFF. The CDR3 nucleotides read TGTGCCAGCAGTAGAAGAGTACAACGACAGAGCTCCTACAATGAGCAGTTCTTC.

The rearrangement joins TRBV6-6 to TRBJ1-1; 8 bases align to TRBD1. V trimming: 6 bases; J trimming: 4 bases; junction bases outside the gene matches: 10. CDR3 length: 15 residues. Looked up from germline, CDR1 is MNHNY and CDR2 is SVGAGI (reference sequence). The CDR3 DNA reads as TGTGCCAGCAGGCAGGGACCCACAGGGGGCACTGAAGCTTTCTTT. Amino acids: CASRQGPTGGTEAFF.

V gene TRBV4-2 combines with J gene TRBJ2-7; 12 bases agree with TRBD2. The CDR3 extends over 16 amino acids. Trimming cost V 2 bases and J 3 bases; bases outside gene matches: 5. Germline-derived CDR1 and CDR2 are LGHNA and YNFKEQ. The CDR3 region is CASSQLAGGSLYEQYF. CDR3 DNA sequence: TGTGCCAGCAGCCAACTAGCGGGGGGGTCCCTCTACGAGCAGTACTTC.

This chain joins TRBV5-6 and TRBJ2-6, with 7 bases fitting TRBD1. Trimming took 2 bases from V and 0 from J; bases not matched to a gene: 11. The CDR3 consists of 19 residues. Germline V lookup: CDR1 SGHDT, CDR2 YYEEEE. The CDR3 DNA reads TGTGCCAGCAGCTTAGAATATCGGGACAGATTCTCTGGGGCCAACGTCCTGACTTTC. Amino acids: CASSLEYRDRFSGANVLTF.

This chain links TRBV10-2 with TRBJ2-1; TRBD2 aligns across 10 bases. There are 15 residues in the CDR3. Germline-derived CDR1 and CDR2 are WSHSY and SAAADI. The trim removed 4 bases at V and 2 bases at J, leaving 2 bases unmatched. CDR3 sequence reads: CASSGTSGAYNEQFF. DNA of the CDR3: TGCGCCAGCAGTGGAACTAGCGGGGCCTACAATGAGCAGTTCTTC.

The chain has TRBV5-6 and TRBJ1-2; the D is unclear. Trimming shortened V by 4 bases and J by 3 bases, and 13 bases separated the two germline ends. This CDR3 contains 14 residues. In germline, CDR1 is SGHDT, CDR2 YYEEEE. CDR3 nucleotides: TGTGCCAGCAGCCGCCGAGGGTCTGACTATGGCTACACCTTC. It yields the protein CASSRRGSDYGYTF.

This clone has only one observation. This sequence joins TRBV6-5 and TRBJ1-2, with D possibly matching TRBD1 (6 bases). V lost 7 bases and J lost 4, with 19 bases in between. CDR1 MNHEY and CDR2 SVGAGI come from the germline V gene. The CDR3 is 15 residues long. This CDR3 is CASTQRGGGFYGYTF. CDR3 nucleotides: TGTGCCAGCACCCAGAGGGGGGGCGGTTTCTATGGCTACACCTTC.

The chain combines TRBV5-1 with TRBJ1-2; D remains ambiguous. The CDR3 consists of 16 residues. V lost 4 bases to trimming and J lost 4 bases, with 20 bases between them. The germline CDR1 and CDR2 sequences are SGHRS and YFSETQ. The CDR3 DNA is TGCGCCAGCAGCAGAAAGTACACAGACGCGAGCTATGGCTACACCTTC. It yields the protein CASSRKYTDASYGYTF.

The rearrangement links TRBV4-1 to TRBJ2-2; perhaps TRBD1 as D (6 bases). The ends were cut back, 3 bases at V and 4 bases at J, with 12 bases in the middle. The CDR3 consists of 15 residues. Germline V gene lookup returns CDR1 MGHRA and CDR2 YSYEKL. CDR3 DNA: TGCGCCAGCAGCCACGACGGACAGTTCACCGGGGAGCTGTTTTTT. The encoded protein is CASSHDGQFTGELFF.

This chain links TRBV19 with TRBJ1-2; 9 bases are shared with TRBD1. The junction had 12 bases not matched to a gene; V was cut back by 4 bases and J by 9 bases. Looked up from germline, CDR1 is LNHDA and CDR2 is SQIVND (reference sequence). The CDR3 totals 15 residues. As DNA, the CDR3 is TGTGCCAGTAGTACCTCGACAGGGGGGTATTTGCGCTACACCTTC. This sequence encodes CASSTSTGGYLRYTF.

V gene TRBV28 combines with J gene TRBJ2-2, with TRBD1 identical over 8 bases. The CDR3 has 14 amino acids. CDR1 and CDR2 from the germline V gene are MDHEN and SYDVKM. Trimming cost V 6 bases and J 4 bases; bases outside gene matches: 4. The CDR3: CASRSGQATGELFF. The CDR3 coding sequence is TGTGCCAGCAGGTCGGGACAGGCCACCGGGGAGCTGTTTTTT.

The CDR3 loop is CASSPVVGRGGYGYTF. The CDR3 nucleotides are TGCGCCAGCAGCCCAGTAGTCGGACGGGGTGGGTATGGCTACACCTTC. The chain combines TRBV4-3 with TRBJ1-2; D gene uncertain. Germline CDR1 is LGHNA and CDR2 is YSLEER. The CDR3 is 16 residues long. V gave up 4 bases and J gave up 5 bases, with 20 bases separating them.

The V call is TRBV18, the J call TRBJ1-2; 8 bases fit TRBD1. The CDR3 length is 18 residues. V shed 3 bases and J 3 bases; nucleotides not matched to a gene: 15. The germline CDR1 and CDR2 sequences are KGHSH and LQKENI. This chain's CDR3 is CASSPVFPSGGPHYGYTF. Written as DNA, the CDR3 is TGTGCCAGCTCACCCGTATTCCCGTCAGGGGGCCCACACTATGGCTACACCTTC.

The CDR3 sequence: CASSQGRQTGGLNTEAFF. CDR3 bases: TGCGCCAGCAGCCAAGGAAGGCAAACAGGGGGTCTGAACACTGAAGCTTTCTTT. The chain is built from TRBV4-1 and TRBJ1-1; 8 bases are shared with TRBD1. The CDR3 is 18 amino acids. Looked up from germline, CDR1 is MGHRA and CDR2 is YSYEKL. V dropped 1 base and J dropped 0; count of bases not matched to a gene: 10.

CDR3 in DNA: TGTGCCAGCAGGGAACGAAGCGATGGCTACACCTTC. Its translation is CASRERSDGYTF. The V and J genes are TRBV28 and TRBJ1-2; D is undetermined. The germline V gene has CDR1 MDHEN and CDR2 SYDVKM. The CDR3 is 12 amino acids. V dropped 6 bases and J dropped 6 bases, with 11 bases sitting between them.

J is TRBJ1-1 and V is TRBV2; TRBD1 aligns across 8 bases. V lost 7 bases to trimming and J lost 0 bases; unmatched junction nucleotides: 4. The CDR3 has 14 residues. Germline CDR1 and CDR2: SNHLY and FYNNEI. The CDR3 DNA sequence: TGTGCCAGCATAGAGACAGGGGTGAACACTGAAGCTTTCTTT. It translates to CASIETGVNTEAFF. Filled out from reference TRBV2 and TRBJ1-1, the complete variable domain reads EPEVTQTPSHQVTQMGQEVILRCVPISNHLYFYWYRQILGQKVEFLVSFYNNEISEKSEIFDDQFSVERPDGSNFTLKIRSTKLEDSAMYFCASIETGVNTEAFFGQGTRLTVV.